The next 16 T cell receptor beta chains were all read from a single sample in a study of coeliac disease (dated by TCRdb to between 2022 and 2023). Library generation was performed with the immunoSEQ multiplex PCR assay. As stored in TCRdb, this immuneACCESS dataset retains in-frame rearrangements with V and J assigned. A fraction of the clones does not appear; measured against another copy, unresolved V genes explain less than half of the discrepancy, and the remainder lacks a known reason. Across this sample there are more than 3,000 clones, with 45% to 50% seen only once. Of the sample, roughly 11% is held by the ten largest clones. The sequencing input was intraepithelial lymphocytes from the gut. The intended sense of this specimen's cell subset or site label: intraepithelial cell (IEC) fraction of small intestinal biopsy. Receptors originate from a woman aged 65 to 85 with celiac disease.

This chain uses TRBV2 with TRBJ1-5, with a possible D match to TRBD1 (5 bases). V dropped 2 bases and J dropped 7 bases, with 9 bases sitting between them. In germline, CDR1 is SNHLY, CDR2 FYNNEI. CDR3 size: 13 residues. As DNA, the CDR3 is TGTGCCAGCAGTGAACAGGGAGGCCAGCCCCAGCATTTT. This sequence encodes CASSEQGGQPQHF. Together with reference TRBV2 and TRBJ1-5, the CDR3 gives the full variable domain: EPEVTQTPSHQVTQMGQEVILRCVPISNHLYFYWYRQILGQKVEFLVSFYNNEISEKSEIFDDQFSVERPDGSNFTLKIRSTKLEDSAMYFCASSEQGGQPQHFGDGTRLSIL.

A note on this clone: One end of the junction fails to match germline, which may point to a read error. The CDR3, as DNA: TGTGCCAGCTCACCAGGATCAGGGGGGTACGAGCAGTGCTTC. The encoded protein is CASSPGSGGYEQCF. The J gene is TRBJ2-7, the V gene TRBV18, with D maybe TRBD1 (7 bases). CDR1 and CDR2 from the germline V gene are KGHSH and LQKENI. There are 14 residues in the CDR3.

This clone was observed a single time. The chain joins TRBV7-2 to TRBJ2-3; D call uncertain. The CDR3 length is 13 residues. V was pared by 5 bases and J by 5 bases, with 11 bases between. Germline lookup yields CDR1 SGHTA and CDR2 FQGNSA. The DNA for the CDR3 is TGTGCCAGCAGCATCCGAACCGGAGATACGCAGTATTTT. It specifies CASSIRTGDTQYF.

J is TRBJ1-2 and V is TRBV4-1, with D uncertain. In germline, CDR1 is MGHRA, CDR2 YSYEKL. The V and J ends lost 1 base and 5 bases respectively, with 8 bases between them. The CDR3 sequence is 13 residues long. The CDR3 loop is CASSQGARYGYTF. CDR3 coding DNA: TGCGCCAGCAGCCAAGGGGCACGGTATGGCTACACCTTC.

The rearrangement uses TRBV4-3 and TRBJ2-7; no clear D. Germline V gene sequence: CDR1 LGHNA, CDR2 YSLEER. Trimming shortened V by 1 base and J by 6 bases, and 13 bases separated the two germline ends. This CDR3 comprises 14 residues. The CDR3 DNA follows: TGCGCCAGCAGCCAAGCTCTAGGCAGCTCCGAGCAGTACTTC. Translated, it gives CASSQALGSSEQYF.

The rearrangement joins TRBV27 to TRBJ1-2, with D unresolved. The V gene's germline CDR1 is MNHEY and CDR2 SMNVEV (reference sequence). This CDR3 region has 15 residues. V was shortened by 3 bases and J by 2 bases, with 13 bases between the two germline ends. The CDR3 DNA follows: TGTGCCAGCAGTTTTCGGGTGGGTTTGAACTATGGCTACACCTTC. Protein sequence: CASSFRVGLNYGYTF.

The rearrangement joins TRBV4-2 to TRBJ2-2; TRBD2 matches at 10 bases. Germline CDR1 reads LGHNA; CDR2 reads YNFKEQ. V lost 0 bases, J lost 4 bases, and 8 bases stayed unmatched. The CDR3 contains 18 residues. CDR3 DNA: TGTGCCAGCAGCCAAGACTATCTCGGGACTAGCGTCACCGGGGAGCTGTTTTTT. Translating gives CASSQDYLGTSVTGELFF.

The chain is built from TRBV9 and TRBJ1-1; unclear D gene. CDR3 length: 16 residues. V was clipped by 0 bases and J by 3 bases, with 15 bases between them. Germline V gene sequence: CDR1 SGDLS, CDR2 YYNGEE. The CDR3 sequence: CASSVGIRAGDTEAFF. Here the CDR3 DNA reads TGTGCCAGCAGCGTAGGGATCCGCGCCGGAGACACTGAAGCTTTCTTT.

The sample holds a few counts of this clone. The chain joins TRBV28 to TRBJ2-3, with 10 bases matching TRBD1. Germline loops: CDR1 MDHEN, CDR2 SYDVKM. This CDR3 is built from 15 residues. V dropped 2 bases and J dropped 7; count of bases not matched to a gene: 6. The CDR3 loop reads CASSLPGTGVNTQYF. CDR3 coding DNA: TGTGCCAGCAGTTTACCTGGGACAGGGGTAAATACGCAGTATTTT.

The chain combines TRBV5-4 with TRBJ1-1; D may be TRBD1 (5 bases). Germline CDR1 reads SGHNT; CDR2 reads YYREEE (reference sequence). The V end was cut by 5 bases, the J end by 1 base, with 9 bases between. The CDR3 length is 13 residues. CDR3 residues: CASRVGGNTEAFF. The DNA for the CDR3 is TGTGCCAGCAGGGTCGGGGGGAACACTGAAGCTTTCTTT. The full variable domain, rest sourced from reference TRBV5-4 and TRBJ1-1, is ETGVTQSPTHLIKTRGQQVTLRCSSQSGHNTVSWYQQALGQGPQFIFQYYREEENGRGNFPPRFSGLQFPNYSSELNVNALELDDSALYLCASRVGGNTEAFFGQGTRLTVV.

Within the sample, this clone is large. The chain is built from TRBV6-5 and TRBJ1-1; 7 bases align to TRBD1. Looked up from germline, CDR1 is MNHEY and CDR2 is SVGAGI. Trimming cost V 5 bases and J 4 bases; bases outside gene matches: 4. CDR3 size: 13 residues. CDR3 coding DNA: TGTGCCAGCAGTAAACAGGGGACCACTGAAGCTTTCTTT. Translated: CASSKQGTTEAFF.

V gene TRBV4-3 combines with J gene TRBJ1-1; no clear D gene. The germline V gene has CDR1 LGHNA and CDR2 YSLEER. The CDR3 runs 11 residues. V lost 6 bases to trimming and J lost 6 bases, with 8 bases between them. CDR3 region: CASSPGAEAFF. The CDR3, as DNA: TGCGCCAGCAGTCCCGGGGCTGAAGCTTTCTTT.

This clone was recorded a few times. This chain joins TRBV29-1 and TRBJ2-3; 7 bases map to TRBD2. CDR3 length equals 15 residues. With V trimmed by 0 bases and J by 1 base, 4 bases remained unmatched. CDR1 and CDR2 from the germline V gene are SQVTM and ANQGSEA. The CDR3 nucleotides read TGCAGCGTTGAAGAAGCGGGGAGAGGCACAGATACGCAGTATTTT. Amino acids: CSVEEAGRGTDTQYF.

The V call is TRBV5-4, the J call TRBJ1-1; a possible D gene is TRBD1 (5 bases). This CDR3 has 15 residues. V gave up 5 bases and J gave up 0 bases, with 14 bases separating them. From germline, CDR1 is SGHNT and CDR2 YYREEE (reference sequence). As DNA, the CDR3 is TGTGCCAGCAGTTACCCGGGGACTTTGAACACTGAAGCTTTCTTT. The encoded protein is CASSYPGTLNTEAFF. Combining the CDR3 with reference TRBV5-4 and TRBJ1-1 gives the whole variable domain ETGVTQSPTHLIKTRGQQVTLRCSSQSGHNTVSWYQQALGQGPQFIFQYYREEENGRGNFPPRFSGLQFPNYSSELNVNALELDDSALYLCASSYPGTLNTEAFFGQGTRLTVV.

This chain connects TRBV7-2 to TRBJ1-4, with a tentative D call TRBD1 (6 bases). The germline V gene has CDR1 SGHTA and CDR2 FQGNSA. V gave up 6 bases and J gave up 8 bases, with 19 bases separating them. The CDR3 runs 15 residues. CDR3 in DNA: TGTGCCAGCAGTCCAACTACAGGGTCGTACGAAAAACTGTTTTTT. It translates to CASSPTTGSYEKLFF.

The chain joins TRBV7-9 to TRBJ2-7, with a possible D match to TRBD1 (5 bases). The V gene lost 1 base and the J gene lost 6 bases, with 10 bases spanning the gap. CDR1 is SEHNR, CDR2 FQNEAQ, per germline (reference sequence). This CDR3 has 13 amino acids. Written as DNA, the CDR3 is TGTGCCAGCAGCTTAGAAACAGGCTCCGAGCAGTACTTC. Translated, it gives CASSLETGSEQYF.